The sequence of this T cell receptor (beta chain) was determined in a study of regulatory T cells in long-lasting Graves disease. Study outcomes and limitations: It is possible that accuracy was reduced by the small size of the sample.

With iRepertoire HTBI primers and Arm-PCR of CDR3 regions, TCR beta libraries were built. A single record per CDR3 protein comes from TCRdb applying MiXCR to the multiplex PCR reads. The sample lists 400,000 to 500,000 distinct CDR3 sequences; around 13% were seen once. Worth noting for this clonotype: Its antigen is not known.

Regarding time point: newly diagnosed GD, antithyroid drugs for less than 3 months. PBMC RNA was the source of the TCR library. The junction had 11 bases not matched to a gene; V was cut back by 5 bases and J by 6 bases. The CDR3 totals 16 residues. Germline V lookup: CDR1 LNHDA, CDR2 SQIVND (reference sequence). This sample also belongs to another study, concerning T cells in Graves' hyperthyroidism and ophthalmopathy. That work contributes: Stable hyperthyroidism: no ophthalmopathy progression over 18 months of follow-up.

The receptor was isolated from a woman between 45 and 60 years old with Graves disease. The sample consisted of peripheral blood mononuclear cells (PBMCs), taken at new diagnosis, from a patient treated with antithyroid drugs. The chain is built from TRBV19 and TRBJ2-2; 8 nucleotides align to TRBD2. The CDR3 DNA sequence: TGTGCCAGTAGTCCCCCGGGACTAGTTAGTCCCGGGGAGCTGTTTTTT. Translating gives CASSPPGLVSPGELFF.